The sequence of this TCR beta chain was determined in a study of T cells in lung cancer brain metastases. Study results and limitations: Few clones were shared between paired lesions (mean Morisita around 0.23); most were lesion-specific. Paired primaries held more unique productive clones than brain metastases (median roughly 4,600 versus 1,600).

Profiled with immunoSEQ multiplex PCR; TCRdb holds only in-frame clones, not every one. This sample yields about a thousand clones, of which about 89% are seen a single time; 5.5% to 7% belongs to the top ten. Germline V lookup: CDR1 SGHDT, CDR2 YYEEEE. The CDR3 is 11 amino acids. V was clipped by 3 bases and J by 8 bases, with 8 bases between them. Note on this clone: Its antigen remains unidentified.

This receptor was taken from a woman aged 40 to 55 with non-small cell lung cancer that had spread to the brain. The specimen sequenced was tumor tissue from a brain metastasis. The chain employs TRBV5-6 and TRBJ1-1, with D possibly matching TRBD1 (5 bases). The CDR3 reads CASSSYREAFF. CDR3 DNA sequence: TGTGCCAGCAGCTCTTACAGGGAAGCTTTCTTT.